This TCR beta chain was identified during a study of T cell responses to AZD1222 COVID-19 vaccine. Study results and limitations: The study identified only 6 or 7 AZD1222 recipients as seropositive at baseline. Recipients of two AZD1222 doses showed rising Spike-specific TCR breadth and depth. In a largely white British group with more females than males, clonal diversity was possibly underestimated.

Germline CDR1 reads MNHEY; CDR2 reads SMNVEV (reference sequence). Trimming removed 2 bases from V and 1 base from J, with 5 bases in between. The CDR3 is made up of 13 amino acids. Clones were sequenced by immunoSEQ multiplex PCR, and TCRdb holds only the in-frame ones, with some missing. The sample holds tens of thousands of clones, approximately 86% seen once. Worth noting for this clone: Its antigen remains unknown.

The specimen was peripheral blood, collected on day 0 of MenACWY control vaccination. The receptor was derived from an adult in good health. V gene TRBV27 combines with J gene TRBJ1-1; D is ambiguous. DNA for the CDR3: TGTGCCAGCAGTTTAATGCCGAACACTGAAGCTTTCTTT. It is translated as CASSLMPNTEAFF.